One sample yielded the 30 T cell receptor beta chains listed below, sequenced in a study of T-cell reconstitution after alpha-beta-depleted transplantation in children (dated by TCRdb to 2016 to 2018). Library construction relied on PCR. TCRdb records Illumina HiSeq 2500 as the sequencer. TCR library preparation used molecular barcoding, with unique molecular identifiers applied to normalize quantification of the TCRbeta repertoire. TCRdb's own reprocessing of the public reads used fastp at Q25 and MiXCR and kept productive beta chains. When rows share a CDR3 protein, they turn into one entry using the most common DNA and genes. The sample table holds under 450,000 distinct CDR3 sequences, of which 13% were seen once. The ten largest account for approximately 4.2% of the sample. The material sequenced was PBMCs, taken from the stem cell graft. All receptors derive from a human donor who donated a stem cell graft to a child with Fanconi anemia.

This chain connects TRBV7-2 to TRBJ1-5, with D uncertain. This CDR3 is 15 amino acids long. Trimming took 4 bases from V and 4 from J, leaving 14 bases between them. In germline, CDR1 is SGHTA, CDR2 FQGNSA. CDR3 nucleotides: TGTGCCAGCAGCTCTTACCTTGGGCTAAATCAGCCCCAGCATTTT. Translation: CASSSYLGLNQPQHF.

V usage is TRBV7-8 and J usage is TRBJ1-1; D perhaps matches TRBD1 (6 bases). V gave up 7 bases and J gave up 5 bases, with 17 bases separating them. CDR3 length: 14 amino acids. Germline V gene data show CDR1 as SGHVS and CDR2 as FQNEAQ. CDR3 amino acids: CASNPIPTGTEAFF. The CDR3 DNA reads as TGTGCCAGCAACCCCATCCCAACAGGGACTGAAGCTTTCTTT.

The genes are TRBV5-1 and TRBJ2-3; D may match TRBD1 or TRBD2 (5 bases each). The CDR3 is 14 residues long. Germline V lookup: CDR1 SGHRS, CDR2 YFSETQ. Trimming pared 3 bases from V and 4 bases from J, leaving 12 bases between. CDR3 DNA: TGCGCCAGCAGCTCTAGGGACCCTCCAGATACGCAGTATTTT. This encodes CASSSRDPPDTQYF.

This clonotype was recorded at least ten times. As DNA, the CDR3 is TGTGCCAGCAGCCCCCCGTCGGAAAGCGGGGTCCCCTGGGGCAATGAGCAGTTCTTC. Amino acids: CASSPPSESGVPWGNEQFF. The V gene is TRBV12-3 or TRBV12-4, the J gene TRBJ2-1, with TRBD2 matching 7 bases. The CDR3 runs 19 residues. Losses at the gene ends were 6 bases for V and 6 bases for J; bases not matched to a gene: 23.

This clonotype showed up many times. The rearrangement links TRBV5-1 to TRBJ2-1, with D possibly TRBD1 on 6 matching bases. CDR1 and CDR2 (germline): SGHRS, YFSETQ. CDR3 length: 13 residues. V gave up 2 bases and J gave up 6 bases, with 9 bases separating them. The CDR3, as DNA: TGCGCCAGCAGCTTTAAACAGGGCAATGAGCAGTTCTTC. It translates to CASSFKQGNEQFF. The complete variable domain, with remaining parts taken from reference TRBV5-1 and TRBJ2-1, reads KAGVTQTPRYLIKTRGQQVTLSCSPISGHRSVSWYQQTPGQGLQFLFEYFSETQRNKGNFPGRFSGRQFSNSRSEMNVSTLELGDSALYLCASSFKQGNEQFFGPGTRLTVL.

The rearrangement uses TRBV11-2 and TRBJ1-2; 8 bases map to TRBD1. Unmatched junction bases numbered 6, after V lost 5 bases and J lost 7 bases. Germline-derived CDR1 and CDR2 are SGHAT and FQNNGV. The CDR3 spans 13 residues. CDR3 nucleotide sequence: TGTGCCAGCAGCGACGGGACAGGACTTGGCTACACCTTC. Encoded protein: CASSDGTGLGYTF.

This clonotype was recorded at least ten times. The rearrangement uses TRBV5-5 and TRBJ1-1; 7 bases are a match to TRBD1. Unmatched junction bases numbered 7, after V lost 4 bases and J lost 4 bases. The CDR3 sequence is 14 residues long. From germline, CDR1 is SGHKS and CDR2 YYEKEE (reference sequence). CDR3 bases: TGTGCCAGCAGCCTAACAGGGGTCGGCACTGAAGCTTTCTTT. Amino acid sequence: CASSLTGVGTEAFF.

The chain has TRBV12-3 or TRBV12-4 and TRBJ2-3, with D possibly being TRBD1 (7 bases). Trimming removed 4 bases from V and 1 base from J, with 21 bases in between. The CDR3 loop spans 18 amino acids. Here the CDR3 DNA reads TGTGCCAGCAGTTGGAGGGGTCGCTACAGGGGAGGCACAGATACGCAGTATTTT. This sequence encodes CASSWRGRYRGGTDTQYF.

This clonotype has just a few counts. The chain employs TRBV20-1 and TRBJ1-2, with D possibly being TRBD1 (5 bases). V lost 6 bases and J 0 bases, leaving 14 bases between the germline ends. Per germline, CDR1 DFQATT and CDR2 SNEGSKA (reference sequence). The CDR3 spans 14 residues. CDR3 in DNA: TGCAGTGCCCGGGACGGAGCAACTAACTATGGCTACACCTTC. Its translation is CSARDGATNYGYTF.

This clonotype occurred many times. The chain uses TRBV5-1 and TRBJ2-1, with 11 bases aligning to TRBD1. The germline V gene has CDR1 SGHRS and CDR2 YFSETQ. The V and J ends lost 4 bases and 0 bases, in that order; junction bases with no gene match: 6. The CDR3 runs to 17 residues. The CDR3 loop is CASSSGTGGTSYNEQFF. Written as DNA, the CDR3 is TGCGCCAGCAGCAGTGGGACAGGGGGGACCTCCTACAATGAGCAGTTCTTC.

This clonotype appeared a few times. This chain connects TRBV20-1 to TRBJ1-1; 8 nucleotides match TRBD1. J gave up 5 bases and V 2 bases, and 4 bases lay outside the gene matches. The CDR3 is 13 residues long. Germline CDR1 DFQATT, CDR2 SNEGSKA (reference sequence). The CDR3 DNA follows: TGCAGTGCTAGAAACAACAGGGGGACTGAAGCTTTCTTT. Protein: CSARNNRGTEAFF.

This clonotype came up many times. The chain recombines TRBV12-3 or TRBV12-4 with TRBJ1-4; the D gene is possibly TRBD1 (5 bases). CDR3 length: 13 residues. Trimming shortened V by 3 bases and J by 6 bases, and 8 bases separated the two germline ends. CDR3 nucleotide sequence: TGTGCCAGCAGTTTGGGGCATGATGAAAAACTGTTTTTT. Residues: CASSLGHDEKLFF.

The chain is built from TRBV5-1 and TRBJ2-2, with 7 bases fitting TRBD1. The V and J ends lost 6 bases and 2 bases, in that order; junction bases with no gene match: 7. The germline CDR1 and CDR2 sequences are SGHRS and YFSETQ. This CDR3 has 15 amino acids. This CDR3 reads CASKLGTVNTGELFF. CDR3 coding DNA: TGCGCCAGCAAGTTGGGGACAGTAAACACCGGGGAGCTGTTTTTT.

This chain links TRBV4-3 with TRBJ1-1; D unclear. The ends were cut back, 1 base at V and 5 bases at J, with 8 bases in the middle. This CDR3 is built from 13 residues. The germline V gene has CDR1 LGHNA and CDR2 YSLEER. The CDR3: CASSQGIGTEAFF. The CDR3 nucleotides are TGCGCCAGCAGCCAAGGTATTGGAACTGAAGCTTTCTTT.

The V and J genes are TRBV7-8 and TRBJ2-3; D possibly corresponds to TRBD2 (7 bases). V gave up 5 bases and J gave up 3 bases, with 12 bases separating them. Germline lookup yields CDR1 SGHVS and CDR2 FQNEAQ. The CDR3 totals 14 residues. The CDR3 region is CASSTRGRTDTQYF. DNA of the CDR3: TGTGCCAGCAGCACGCGGGGGCGAACAGATACGCAGTATTTT.

The chain couples TRBV7-6 to TRBJ2-5, with 9 positions matching TRBD1. The CDR3 contains 15 residues. The junction had 5 bases not matched to a gene; V was cut back by 2 bases and J by 4 bases. CDR1 and CDR2 from the germline V gene are SGHVS and FNYEAQ. In DNA form, the CDR3 reads TGTGCCAGCAGCTTAAACAGGGGGCAAGGAGAGACCCAGTACTTC. The encoded protein is CASSLNRGQGETQYF.

This clonotype was detected a few times. The CDR3 end shows no conserved phenylalanine or tryptophan, and so a read error is likely. The chain carries TRBV6-5 and TRBJ1-2; possible D gene TRBD1, 6 bases. The CDR3 contains 13 residues. V lost 0 bases and J lost 5, with 7 bases in between. CDR1 is MNHEY, CDR2 SVGAGI, per germline. DNA for the CDR3: TGTGCCAGCAGTTACTCAGGGGGGTATGGCTACACCTCC. Its translation is CASSYSGGYGYTS.

V gene TRBV5-1 combines with J gene TRBJ1-5; D is possibly TRBD1 (5 bases). Germline values: CDR1 SGHRS, CDR2 YFSETQ. CDR3 length: 14 amino acids. V lost 0 bases and J lost 5, with 9 bases in between. CDR3 nucleotide sequence: TGCGCCAGCAGCTTGGGAGGGGCTCATCAGCCCCAGCATTTT. Its protein product is CASSLGGAHQPQHF.

This clonotype was observed at least ten times. This chain connects TRBV15 to TRBJ2-2; D remains ambiguous. Between the trimmed V and J ends, which lost 5 bases and 8 bases, there was a span of 21 bases. The CDR3 spans 16 residues. Germline CDR1 LNHNV, CDR2 YYDKDF (reference sequence). CDR3 bases: TGTGCCACCAGCGGCAGGCCTCTGGGTGGCTGGGGGGAGCTGTTTTTT. This gives the protein CATSGRPLGGWGELFF.

The chain has TRBV9 and TRBJ1-2; weak D call: TRBD1 (6 bases). The CDR3 length is 14 residues. The ends were cut back, 1 base at V and 7 bases at J, with 14 bases in the middle. The V gene's germline CDR1 is SGDLS and CDR2 YYNGEE. The CDR3 sequence is CASSVRAGGPGYTF. The CDR3 region has the DNA TGTGCCAGCAGCGTACGGGCGGGGGGCCCTGGCTACACCTTC.

The sample holds many counts of this clonotype. The J gene is TRBJ2-1, the V gene TRBV12-3 or TRBV12-4, with D tentatively TRBD1 or TRBD2 (5 bases each). CDR3 length equals 15 residues. Trimming removed 4 bases at V and 6 bases at J, with 16 bases between. CDR3 in amino acids: CASSSFGVGVNEQFF. The CDR3 DNA reads TGTGCCAGCAGTTCGTTCGGGGTAGGGGTCAATGAGCAGTTCTTC.

The chain combines TRBV4-3 with TRBJ1-1; the match to TRBD1 covers 9 bases. J was trimmed by 5 bases and V by 3 bases; bases with no gene match: 7. Looked up from germline, CDR1 is LGHNA and CDR2 is YSLEER. The CDR3 is 15 residues long. The CDR3 here is CASSQSTGGWTEAFF. The CDR3, as DNA: TGCGCCAGCAGCCAGTCCACAGGGGGCTGGACTGAAGCTTTCTTT.

This clonotype was detected only a few times. The V gene is TRBV20-1, the J gene TRBJ1-1; D gene ambiguous. The germline V gene has CDR1 DFQATT and CDR2 SNEGSKA (reference sequence). V was trimmed by 8 bases and J by 3 bases, leaving 13 bases between them. CDR3 size: 12 residues. The CDR3 loop is CSTAGEHTEAFF. CDR3 DNA: TGCAGTACTGCAGGAGAACACACTGAAGCTTTCTTT.

A word on this clonotype: An end of the junction differs from the germline gene, which may be a read error. This sequence joins TRBV7-8 and TRBJ1-4; 7 bases align to TRBD1. Per the germline V gene, CDR1 is SGHVS and CDR2 is FQNEAQ. This CDR3 contains 14 residues. CDR3 sequence: CASSRTGVNQKLFF. The CDR3 DNA reads TGTGCCAGCAGCCGAACAGGGGTTAATCAAAAACTGTTTTTT.

This clonotype has just a few counts. The chain links TRBV4-3 to TRBJ1-1, with a weak D call TRBD1 (6 bases). Germline CDR1 is LGHNA and CDR2 is YSLEER. The CDR3 length is 14 residues. The V end was cut by 1 base, the J end by 4 bases, with 10 bases between. The CDR3 protein is CASSQGQDFTEAFF. The CDR3 nucleotides are TGCGCCAGCAGCCAAGGACAGGACTTCACTGAAGCTTTCTTT.

This clonotype was counted at least ten times. This chain joins TRBV28 and TRBJ1-1; D is ambiguous. The CDR3 length is 13 residues. Trimming pared 6 bases from V and 10 bases from J, leaving 18 bases between. Germline values: CDR1 MDHEN, CDR2 SYDVKM. The CDR3 DNA reads TGTGCCAGCAGCTCAGGAGTTGACCAGAGAGCTTTCTTT. Translating it yields CASSSGVDQRAFF.

The table lists this clonotype with a few counts. V usage is TRBV6-2 or TRBV6-3 and J usage is TRBJ2-7; no definite D call. The ends were cut back, 0 bases at V and 6 bases at J, with 9 bases in the middle. CDR1 and CDR2 from the germline V gene are MNHEY and SVGEGT. The CDR3 spans 13 residues. The CDR3 region is CASSYSYSGEQYF. The CDR3 coding sequence is TGTGCCAGCAGTTACTCGTACAGTGGCGAGCAGTACTTC.

There are a few counts of this clonotype. This chain connects TRBV6-2 or TRBV6-3 to TRBJ2-7; a possible D gene is TRBD1 (5 bases). The CDR3 loop spans 14 amino acids. CDR1 is MNHEY, CDR2 SVGEGT, per germline. Trimming cost V 4 bases and J 2 bases, with 12 bases left between them. CDR3 sequence reads: CASSSQGRAYEQYF. CDR3 sequence (DNA): TGTGCCAGCAGTTCCCAGGGTAGGGCCTACGAGCAGTACTTC.

This clonotype was counted at least ten times. The rearrangement links TRBV20-1 to TRBJ1-4; no clear D gene. The CDR3 is 12 residues long. The V end lost 6 bases, the J end lost 4 bases, and 9 bases lay between the germline ends. The V gene's germline CDR1 is DFQATT and CDR2 SNEGSKA (reference sequence). The CDR3 spells CSARQINEKLFF. CDR3 sequence (DNA): TGCAGTGCCCGACAAATTAATGAAAAACTGTTTTTT.

The chain couples TRBV12-3 or TRBV12-4 to TRBJ2-3, with TRBD1 matching over 7 bases. The CDR3 contains 15 residues. V gave up 5 bases and J gave up 2 bases; unmatched junction bases: 7. The CDR3 is CASSPGTADTDTQYF. CDR3 nucleotides: TGTGCCAGCAGTCCCGGGACAGCCGACACAGATACGCAGTATTTT.